The clone carrying this TCR beta chain occurred many times. Its ends do not fully match the called genes, so a read error is possible. A TCRbeta library incorporating unique molecular identifiers was prepared. One entry per CDR3 protein, called by TCRdb with MiXCR from the PCR reads. In the table there are about 610,000 distinct CDR3 sequences, under 12% of which are singletons. The sample originates from a study of T-cell reconstitution after alpha-beta-depleted transplantation in children. The clonotype was recovered from a human donor who donated a stem cell graft to a child with acute myeloid leukemia. The sequenced sample was PBMCs from the stem cell graft donor, obtained from the stem cell graft.

The CDR3 bases are TGTGCTAGCAGCTTAGTAGGTAGCGGCGAGCAGTACTTC. It codes for CASSLVGSGEQYF. This chain uses TRBV7-7 with TRBJ2-7, with D possibly matching TRBD2 (6 bases). Germline-derived CDR1 and CDR2 are SSHAT and FNYEAQ (reference sequence). This CDR3 region has 13 residues.